These 3 T cell receptor beta chains were all obtained from the same sample, sequenced in a study of blood T cell repertoires in COVID-19. Measured with immunoSEQ multiplex PCR; TCRdb has only the in-frame clones, and not every one. The sample consists of around 250,000 clones, 91% of them appearing once. The sample comprised PBMCs or T cells enriched from blood (not recorded which). These receptors were taken from a human donor in a cohort exposed to, infected with or recovered from COVID-19 (not recorded which). The donor label of this sample is uncertain.

This clone was observed a single time. The V call is TRBV6-5, the J call TRBJ1-4; D possibly corresponds to TRBD1 (6 bases). The CDR3 runs 14 residues. Germline CDR1 and CDR2: MNHEY and SVGAGI. The ends were cut back, 8 bases at V and 6 bases at J, with 16 bases in the middle. The CDR3 region is CASLSGVGYEKLFF. For the CDR3, the DNA is TGTGCCAGCTTATCAGGGGTGGGTTATGAAAAACTGTTTTTT.

On this clone: The sample carries other DNA sequences with the same CDR3. The V and J genes are TRBV19 and TRBJ1-1; D is perhaps TRBD1 (6 bases). This CDR3 spans 12 amino acids. Trimming left V 6 bases short and J 1 base short, with 6 bases between. Germline V gene lookup returns CDR1 LNHDA and CDR2 SQIVND (reference sequence). CDR3: CASRTGNTEAFF. The CDR3 DNA is TGTGCCAGTAGGACAGGGAACACTGAAGCTTTCTTT.

The chain joins TRBV3-1 (or the pseudogene TRBV3-2) to TRBJ2-1, with TRBD1 matching 7 bases. This CDR3 region has 18 residues. V gave up 3 bases and J gave up 0 bases; unmatched junction bases: 11. CDR1 is LGHDT, CDR2 YNNKEL, per germline (reference sequence). This CDR3 is CASSQEDRVSGSYNEQFF. The CDR3 DNA reads as TGTGCCAGCAGCCAGGAAGACAGGGTGTCGGGCTCCTACAATGAGCAGTTCTTC.